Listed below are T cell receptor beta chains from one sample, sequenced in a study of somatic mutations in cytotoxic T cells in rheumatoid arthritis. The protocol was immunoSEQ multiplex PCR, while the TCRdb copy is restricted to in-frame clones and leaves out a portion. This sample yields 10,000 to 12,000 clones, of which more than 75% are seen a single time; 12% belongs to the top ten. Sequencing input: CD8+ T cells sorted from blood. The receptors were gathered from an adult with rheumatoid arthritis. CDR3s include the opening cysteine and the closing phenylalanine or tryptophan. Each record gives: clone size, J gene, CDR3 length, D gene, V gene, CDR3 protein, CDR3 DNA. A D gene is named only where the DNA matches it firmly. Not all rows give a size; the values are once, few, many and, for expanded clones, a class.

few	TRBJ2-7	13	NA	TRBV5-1	CASRMPGNYEQYF	TGCGCCAGCAGAATGCCAGGGAACTACGAGCAGTACTTC
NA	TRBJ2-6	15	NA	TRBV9	CASSVVESGANVLTF	TGTGCCAGCAGCGTAGTTGAGTCCGGGGCCAACGTCCTGACTTTC
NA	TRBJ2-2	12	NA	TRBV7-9	CASSLLAGELFF	TGTGCCAGCAGCTTATTGGCCGGGGAGCTGTTTTTT
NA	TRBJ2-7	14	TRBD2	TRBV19	CASSITSAGDEQYF	TGTGCCAGTAGTATCACTAGCGCTGGTGACGAGCAGTACTTC
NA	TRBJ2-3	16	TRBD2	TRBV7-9	CASGHSAGDDTDTQYF	TGTGCCAGCGGACACTCAGCGGGGGACGACACAGATACGCAGTATTTT
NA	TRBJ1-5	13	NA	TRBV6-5	CASSTQGNQPQHF	TGTGCCAGCAGTACGCAGGGGAATCAGCCCCAGCATTTT
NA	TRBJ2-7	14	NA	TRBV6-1	CASSEQGGFYEQYF	TGTGCCAGCAGTGAACAGGGGGGTTTCTACGAGCAGTACTTC
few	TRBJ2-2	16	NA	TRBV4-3	CASSQDEGTFTGELFF	TGCGCCAGCAGCCAAGATGAGGGTACCTTTACCGGGGAGCTGTTTTTT
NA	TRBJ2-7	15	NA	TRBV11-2	CASSFGAGASYEQYF	TGTGCCAGCAGCTTTGGGGCGGGGGCTTCCTACGAGCAGTACTTC
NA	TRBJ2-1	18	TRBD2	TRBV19	CASSIDPPLAGVYNEQFF	TGTGCCAGTAGTATAGATCCCCCACTAGCGGGGGTATACAATGAGCAGTTCTTC
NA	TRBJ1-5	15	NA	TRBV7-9	CASSLGREGGQPQHF	TGTGCCAGCAGCTTAGGGAGGGAAGGAGGTCAGCCCCAGCATTTT
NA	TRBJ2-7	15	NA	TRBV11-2	CASSLGTVLIDEQYF	TGTGCCAGCAGCTTAGGTACAGTACTTATCGACGAGCAGTACTTC
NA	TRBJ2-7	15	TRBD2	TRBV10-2	CASSDLAGGTYEQYF	TGCGCCAGCAGTGATCTAGCGGGGGGCACCTACGAGCAGTACTTC
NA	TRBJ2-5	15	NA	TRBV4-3	CASAYTPGYQETQYF	TGCGCCAGCGCCTATACCCCCGGGTACCAAGAGACCCAGTACTTC
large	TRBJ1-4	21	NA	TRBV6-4	CASSDSRRPEASGQGREKLFF	TGTGCCAGCAGTGACTCGAGGCGCCCTGAGGCCTCCGGCCAGGGCCGTGAAAAACTGTTTTTT
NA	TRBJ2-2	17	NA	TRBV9	CASSEPSRAENTGELFF	TGTGCCAGCAGCGAGCCCTCCCGGGCCGAGAACACCGGGGAGCTGTTTTTT
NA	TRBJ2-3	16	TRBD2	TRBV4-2	CASSFTSGGLSDTQYF	TGTGCCAGCAGTTTCACTAGCGGGGGACTATCAGATACGCAGTATTTT
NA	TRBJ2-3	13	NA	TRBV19	CASSARASDTQYF	TGTGCCAGTAGTGCGAGGGCTAGTGATACGCAGTATTTT
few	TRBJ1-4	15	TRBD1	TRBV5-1	CASSLDGTAVEKLFF	TGCGCCAGCAGCTTGGATGGGACAGCGGTTGAAAAACTGTTTTTT
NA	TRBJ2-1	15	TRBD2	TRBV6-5	CASSYGAGGRGEQFF	TGTGCCAGCAGTTACGGGGCGGGGGGGCGAGGTGAGCAGTTCTTC
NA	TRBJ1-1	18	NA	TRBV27	CASSLEPAGWSLNTEAFF	TGTGCCAGCAGTTTAGAACCCGCTGGGTGGAGCCTGAACACTGAAGCTTTCTTT
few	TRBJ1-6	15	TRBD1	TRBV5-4	CASSPATGVSSPLHF	TGTGCCAGCAGCCCAGCGACAGGGGTGAGTTCACCCCTCCACTTT
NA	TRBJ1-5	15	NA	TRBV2	CASSPDRSINQPQHF	TGTGCCAGCAGTCCCGACCGAAGCATTAATCAGCCCCAGCATTTT
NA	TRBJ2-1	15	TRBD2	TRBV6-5	CASSTSIAGYDEQFF	TGTGCCAGCAGTACCTCAATAGCGGGGTATGATGAGCAGTTCTTC
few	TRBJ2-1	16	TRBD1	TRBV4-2	CASSRGRTGTWNEQFF	TGTGCCAGCAGCCGCGGAAGGACAGGGACGTGGAATGAGCAGTTCTTC
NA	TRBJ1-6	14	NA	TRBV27	CASSLMGALSPLHF	TGTGCCAGCAGTTTAATGGGAGCACTCTCACCCCTCCACTTT
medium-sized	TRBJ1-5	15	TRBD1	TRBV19	CASSRDSYSNQPQHF	TGTGCCAGTAGTAGGGACAGCTATAGCAATCAGCCCCAGCATTTT
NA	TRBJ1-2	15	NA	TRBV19	CASSWGMRESYGYTF	TGTGCCAGTAGTTGGGGGATGCGAGAATCCTATGGCTACACCTTC
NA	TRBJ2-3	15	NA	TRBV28	CASSFGGRHTDTQYF	TGTGCCAGCAGTTTTGGTGGGAGGCACACAGATACGCAGTATTTT
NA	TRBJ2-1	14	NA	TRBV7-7	CASSLGFGYNEQFF	TGTGCCAGCAGCTTAGGCTTCGGCTACAATGAGCAGTTCTTC
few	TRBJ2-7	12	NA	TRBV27	CASSFGGGEQYF	TGTGCCAGCAGTTTCGGGGGTGGGGAGCAGTACTTC
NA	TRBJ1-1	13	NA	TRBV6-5	CASSYGSGTEAFF	TGTGCCAGCAGTTACGGGTCGGGTACTGAAGCTTTCTTT
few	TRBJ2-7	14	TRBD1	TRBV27	CASSWTGSYYEQYF	TGTGCCAGCAGTTGGACAGGGAGTTACTACGAGCAGTACTTC
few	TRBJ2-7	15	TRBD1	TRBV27	CASSSSGTGDAEQYF	TGTGCCAGCAGTTCTTCCGGGACAGGGGACGCCGAGCAGTACTTC
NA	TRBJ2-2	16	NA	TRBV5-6	CASSPLIGENTGELFF	TGTGCCAGCAGTCCGCTCATCGGAGAGAACACCGGGGAGCTGTTTTTT
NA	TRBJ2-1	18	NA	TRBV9	CASSVATPGKGLAIEQFF	TGTGCCAGCAGCGTAGCTACTCCGGGGAAGGGGTTAGCCATTGAGCAGTTCTTC
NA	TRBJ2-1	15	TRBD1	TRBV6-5	CASRPSEGANNEQFF	TGTGCCAGCAGGCCGTCAGAGGGGGCAAACAATGAGCAGTTCTTC
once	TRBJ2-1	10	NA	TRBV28	CASSFREQFF	TGTGCCAGCAGTTTCCGGGAGCAGTTCTTC
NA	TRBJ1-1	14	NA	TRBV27	CASSLHGGGTEAFF	TGTGCCAGCAGTTTACATGGCGGGGGCACTGAAGCTTTCTTT
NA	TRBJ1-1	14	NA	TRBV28	CASSDRGANTEAFF	TGTGCCAGCAGTGACAGAGGGGCGAACACTGAAGCTTTCTTT